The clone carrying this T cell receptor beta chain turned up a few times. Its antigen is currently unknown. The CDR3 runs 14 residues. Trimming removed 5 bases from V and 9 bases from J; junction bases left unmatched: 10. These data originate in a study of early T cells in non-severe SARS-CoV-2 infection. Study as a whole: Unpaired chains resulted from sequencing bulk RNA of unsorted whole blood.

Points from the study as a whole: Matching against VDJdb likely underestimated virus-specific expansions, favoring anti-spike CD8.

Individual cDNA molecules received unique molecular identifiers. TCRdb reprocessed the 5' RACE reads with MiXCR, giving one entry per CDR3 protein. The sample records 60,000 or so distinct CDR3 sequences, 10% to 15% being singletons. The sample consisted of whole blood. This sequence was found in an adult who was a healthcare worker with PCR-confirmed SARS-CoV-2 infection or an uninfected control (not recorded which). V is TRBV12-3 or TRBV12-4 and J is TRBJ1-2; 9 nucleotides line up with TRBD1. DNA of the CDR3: TGTGCCAGCAGTACGGGACAGGGAAATGCGCGCTACACCTTC. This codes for CASSTGQGNARYTF.